This is a list of T cell receptor beta chains from one sample in a study of T cells in Graves' hyperthyroidism and ophthalmopathy. MiXCR, run by TCRdb on the multiplex PCR reads, gives a single entry per CDR3 protein. Seen here are 490,000 or so distinct CDR3 sequences, roughly 15% observed once, and the top ten hold 29%. The sequencing input was blood. These receptors all come from a woman in her 30s with Graves' ophthalmopathy. Each CDR3 is given without its conserved first and last residue. Each record gives: V gene, CDR3 protein.

TRBV5-1 ASSSDEGRGGYT
TRBV7-9 AGSLYLPTSTDTQY
TRBV4-2 ASSQEGTSEPYEQY
TRBV19 ASSIVSLAGRNTQY
TRBV27 AARDPGEKLF
TRBV28 ASSLEGLHNEQF
TRBV25-1 ASSDSEDTQY
TRBV5-1 ASSLGNRGTYNEQF
TRBV2 VSRGARGRAYGYT
TRBV24-1 ATSEAGQGGGELF
TRBV5-1 ASSLAGTGGADTQC
TRBV12-5 ASGLAGDTMNTEAF
TRBV7-2 ASSPMTRGVAKNIQY
TRBV11-2 ASSSRLAYEQY
TRBV27 ASSLSSSLEQY
TRBV7-3 ASRPGQDRNEQF
TRBV28 ASTRTGTGRTDTQY
TRBV12-3/TRBV12-4 ASSFRGKDEQY
TRBV29-1 SVKTSSEQF
TRBV5-1 ASSHDFHEQY
TRBV28 ASSLPRTSADYNEQF